The 14 T cell receptor beta chains in this list originate from one sample, sequenced in a study of shared clonotypes between healthy human individuals. TCRdb's table, derived via immunoSEQ multiplex PCR, lists solely in-frame clones and lacks some. The data show roughly 500,000 clones, over 70% seen once. The sample was PBMCs. These receptors were obtained from a woman between 40 and 55 years old in good health. Some clones in this sample may be carry-over from other donors' samples.

The chain combines TRBV6-5 with TRBJ2-2; possibly TRBD2 for D (5 bases). The length of the CDR3 is 15 residues. Germline lookup yields CDR1 MNHEY and CDR2 SVGAGI. Between the trimmed V and J ends, which lost 2 bases and 4 bases, there was a span of 11 bases. The CDR3 here is CASSYNGKGTGELFF. The CDR3 DNA reads as TGTGCCAGCAGTTACAACGGGAAGGGCACCGGGGAGCTGTTTTTT.

This clone has ten or more counts. The sample contains more than one DNA sequence encoding this CDR3. The chain carries TRBV5-1 and TRBJ2-7; maybe TRBD2 (5 bases). Germline lookup yields CDR1 SGHRS and CDR2 YFSETQ. CDR3 size: 13 residues. The V end was cut by 4 bases, the J end by 4 bases, with 12 bases between. CDR3 in amino acids: CASSRRDYYEQYF. CDR3 bases: TGCGCCAGCAGCCGCCGTGACTATTACGAGCAGTACTTC.

The chain has TRBV4-2 and TRBJ2-2; 8 bases agree with TRBD2. With 0 bases clipped from V and 8 bases from J, the junction kept 8 bases outside the gene matches. The CDR3 contains 16 residues. Germline CDR1 reads LGHNA; CDR2 reads YNFKEQ. The CDR3 DNA is TGTGCCAGCAGCCAAGATGGAGCGGGAGTAGGTGGGGAGCTGTTTTTT. Translation gives CASSQDGAGVGGELFF.

Worth noting for this clone: A junction end diverges from the germline sequence, so it may reflect a read error. The rearrangement joins TRBV4-2 to TRBJ1-2; a possible D gene is TRBD1 (5 bases). Germline V gives CDR1 LGHNA, CDR2 YNFKEQ. The CDR3 length is 15 residues. CDR3 amino acids: CASSLSGAESYGYTF. The CDR3 DNA sequence: TGTGCTAGCAGCCTATCCGGGGCCGAGTCCTATGGCTACACCTTC.

This clone appeared a single time. The chain is built from TRBV5-4 and TRBJ1-4, with a weak D call TRBD1 (6 bases). CDR1 and CDR2 (germline): SGHNT, YYREEE (reference sequence). Trimming shortened V by 4 bases and J by 5 bases, and 12 bases separated the two germline ends. The CDR3 runs 14 residues. The CDR3 coding sequence is TGTGCCAGCAGCGTCGGGACACAGAATGAAAAACTGTTTTTT. Protein: CASSVGTQNEKLFF.

The genes are TRBV28 and TRBJ2-2; TRBD2 matches at 7 bases. This CDR3 contains 16 residues. Trimming took 6 bases from V and 3 from J; bases not matched to a gene: 10. Germline CDR1 and CDR2: MDHEN and SYDVKM. CDR3 amino acids: CASSPNRGRDTGELFF. The DNA for the CDR3 is TGTGCCAGCAGCCCAAATCGGGGGAGGGACACCGGGGAGCTGTTTTTT.

Of note for this clone: In the same sample, other DNA sequences code for this CDR3. The chain combines TRBV5-1 with TRBJ2-7, with unresolved D. With 0 bases removed from V and 3 bases from J, the gap between germline ends came to 7 bases. The germline V gene has CDR1 SGHRS and CDR2 YFSETQ. The CDR3 spans 13 residues. The chain's CDR3 is CASSLAGSYEQYF. In DNA, the CDR3 is TGCGCCAGCAGCTTGGCGGGCAGCTACGAGCAGTACTTC.

CDR3 in DNA: TGCGCCAGCAGCCAAGAGTTTGACAGCTCGAATGAAAAACTGTTTTTT. The encoded protein is CASSQEFDSSNEKLFF. The chain carries TRBV4-3 and TRBJ1-4; D is possibly TRBD1 (5 bases). CDR1 and CDR2 from the germline V gene are LGHNA and YSLEER. The V gene lost 0 bases and the J gene lost 5 bases, with 13 bases spanning the gap. This CDR3 comprises 16 residues.

The chain joins TRBV30 to TRBJ1-1, with TRBD1 identical over 8 bases. This CDR3 is 12 amino acids long. J was trimmed by 1 base and V by 5 bases; bases with no gene match: 0. The germline CDR1 and CDR2 sequences are GTSNPN and SVGIG (reference sequence). This CDR3 is CAWDRGNTEAFF. In DNA, the CDR3 is TGTGCCTGGGACAGGGGGAACACTGAAGCTTTCTTT.

The chain uses TRBV7-2 and TRBJ1-1; D unresolved. From germline, CDR1 is SGHTA and CDR2 FQGNSA. This CDR3 is 14 amino acids long. Trimming removed 2 bases at V and 1 base at J, with 8 bases between. CDR3 sequence: CASSLSPQNTEAFF. In DNA form, the CDR3 reads TGTGCCAGCAGCTTATCCCCACAGAACACTGAAGCTTTCTTT.

This clone showed up just a few times. Other DNA sequences within the sample encode an identical CDR3. The rearrangement uses TRBV5-1 and TRBJ2-5; 15 nucleotides agree with TRBD2. The CDR3 has 15 amino acids. The V segment lost 4 bases and the J segment 5 bases; nucleotides outside the gene matches: 3. Germline V CDR1 and CDR2: SGHRS, YFSETQ. For the CDR3, the DNA is TGCGCCAGCAGCCTAGGGACTAGCGGGAGGGAGACCCAGTACTTC. Protein product: CASSLGTSGRETQYF.

This chain connects TRBV11-3 to TRBJ2-2; D is unresolved. In germline, CDR1 is SGHNT, CDR2 YENEEA. The CDR3 sequence is 13 residues long. Trimming pared 2 bases from V and 3 bases from J, leaving 4 bases between. The CDR3 DNA is TGTGCCAGCAGCTTACCGGACACCGGGGAGCTGTTTTTT. The encoded protein is CASSLPDTGELFF.

This chain joins TRBV7-3 and TRBJ1-2, with 7 nucleotides matching TRBD1. The junction had 9 bases not matched to a gene; V was cut back by 5 bases and J by 3 bases. This CDR3 spans 15 amino acids. From germline, CDR1 is SGHTA and CDR2 FQGTGA. The CDR3 here is CASSPDRVLYYGYTF. In DNA, the CDR3 is TGTGCCAGCAGCCCCGACAGGGTCCTCTACTATGGCTACACCTTC.

Worth noting for this clone: Since a far larger clone is one base different, this is likely a read error. V and J are TRBV29-1 and TRBJ1-2, with 7 bases lining up with TRBD1. The CDR3 loop spans 15 amino acids. Germline-derived CDR1 and CDR2 are SQVTM and ANQGSEA. This CDR3 is CGVPATGDIYYGYTF. CDR3 DNA sequence: TGCGGCGTCCCTGCAACAGGGGACATCTACTATGGCTACACCTTC.